This T cell receptor beta chain was found in a study of blood T cell repertoires in COVID-19 (dated by TCRdb to 2020 to 2022). About the full investigation: Collaborator samples came from the United States, Italy and Spain and covered acute and convalescent phases of COVID-19. Samples were obtained from the ongoing ImmuneRACE study (first 160 participants) and from some 1,300 subjects provided by 6 global collaborators. Deeply sampled blood TCRbeta repertoires from subjects exposed to, actively infected with, or recovered from COVID-19 were included in the dataset. HLA class I and class II types, where available, came from metadata supplied by the sample provider rather than from assay-based typing. The material from the prospective study consisted of cDNA or gDNA derived from T cells, B-cell-depleted T cells, or PBMCs. The repertoires were made available in a free public database intended to serve as a resource for research on the immune response to SARS-CoV-2. The sample metadata nearly always contained a de-identified subject ID, COVID-19 status, age in years and sex. On the study overall, not on this receptor specifically: The quantity of clinical and demographic metadata differed by source and by participant and was supplied without curation.

The immunoSEQ Assay, a bias-controlled multiplex PCR, was used to amplify TCRbeta CDR3 regions from genomic DNA. As for the original processing: The number of nucleated cells in each sample was estimated from the amplification of reference gene primers within the assay. To quantify the absolute abundance of each unique TCRbeta CDR3 rearrangement, sequence reads were collapsed and filtered. For each sample, productive Simpson clonality was calculated as the square root of Simpson's diversity index across productive rearrangements. The table was pulled from immuneACCESS by TCRdb, which kept in-frame rearrangements only. Such tables lose some clones; where checked, under half of the loss comes from unresolved V genes, and the rest has no known cause. D and trimming were read from the DNA, whereas the V and J calls and clone size are those reported in that table. Across this sample there are 110,000 to 150,000 clones, with 70% to 90% seen only once. The ten largest clones represent more than 9.5% of the sample.

Each collaborating institution followed its own protocols to collect whole blood in K2EDTA tubes. For TCRbeta analysis, collaborators shipped samples as frozen whole blood, isolated PBMCs, or DNA extracted from either of those sample types. CDR3 length: 14 amino acids, cysteine to phenylalanine. Only CDR3 DNA remains: 42 bases, in frame from the first base. V loses 5 bases of germline sequence and J loses 1 base, and the interval between the two ends is 8 bases. For CDR1 and CDR2, the germline V gene lists SGHAT and FQNNGV. For this clone: Its antigen is not yet known. No base quality values were provided; no much bigger clone lies one nucleotide off.

Sequenced input: peripheral blood. The sequence was obtained from a woman aged 80 or older with acute or convalescent COVID-19. Rearrangement joined TRBV11-2 to TRBJ2-2, with no D gene named confidently. The DNA sequence follows: TGTGCCAGCAGCCCCCGCAGGAACACCGGGGAGCTGTTTTTT. It codes for CASSPRRNTGELFF.